This T cell receptor beta chain was retrieved from a study of blood T cell repertoires in COVID-19. Study information: Whether acute or convalescent, the COVID-19 samples came from the United States, Italy and Spain. T cells, B-cell-depleted T cells, or PBMCs provided the cDNA or gDNA that served as material.

As handled by the study authors: Estimates of nucleated cell counts were drawn from the amplification of reference gene primers. Sequencing used immunoSEQ multiplex PCR; TCRdb keeps in-frame clones, though not all of them. That table furnishes V, J and clone size, whereas the DNA furnished D and trimming. This table holds about 330,000 clones, roughly 87% found once. The sequence came from a man younger than 40 with COVID-19, enrolled during active disease. Specimen: peripheral blood.

CDR3 in DNA: TGTGCCAGCAGCTTCCGAGGAGGAGACGGCGAGCAGTACTTC. Residues: CASSFRGGDGEQYF. The chain uses TRBV11-3 and TRBJ2-7; the D gene is possibly TRBD2 (5 bases). Germline CDR1 is SGHNT and CDR2 is YENEEA. Trimming stripped 3 bases from V and 6 bases from J, with 15 bases between. CDR3 length: 14 residues.